Listed here are 4 T cell receptor beta chains from one sample, sequenced in a study of T cells in localized non-small cell lung cancer. The protocol was immunoSEQ multiplex PCR, while the TCRdb copy is restricted to in-frame clones and leaves out a portion. The profile covers 50,000 to 55,000 clones, with 65% to 85% appearing a single time and roughly 15% taken by the ten largest. This sample comprised peripheral blood mononuclear cells, obtained before any cancer treatment. These receptors were taken from a man between 35 and 75 years old with stage III lung adenocarcinoma.

This CDR3 reads CASSPKGLAGRNTGELFF. DNA for the CDR3: TGTGCCAGCAGCCCAAAGGGACTAGCGGGACGAAACACCGGGGAGCTGTTTTTT. The chain is built from TRBV7-3 and TRBJ2-2, with TRBD2 matching over 13 bases. CDR3 size: 18 residues. The germline V gene encodes CDR1 SGHTA and CDR2 FQGTGA. After removal of 5 bases from V and 2 bases from J, the junction contained 8 bases not matched to a gene.

The chain has TRBV19 and TRBJ2-3; no clear D. V lost 2 bases and J lost 9, with 6 bases in between. The V gene's germline CDR1 is LNHDA and CDR2 SQIVND (reference sequence). This CDR3 is built from 11 residues. The CDR3 DNA sequence: TGTGCCAGTAGTATACAGGAGACGCAGTATTTT. Translation gives CASSIQETQYF. Drawing the rest from reference TRBV19 and TRBJ2-3, the complete variable domain is DGGITQSPKYLFRKEGQNVTLSCEQNLNHDAMYWYRQDPGQGLRLIYYSQIVNDFQKGDIAEGYSVSREKKESFPLTVTSAQKNPTAFYLCASSIQETQYFGPGTRLTVL.

The J gene is TRBJ1-2, the V gene TRBV2; no clear D gene. Germline CDR1 SNHLY, CDR2 FYNNEI. V was cut by 1 base and J by 2 bases, with 8 bases left in between. The CDR3 totals 14 residues. Here the CDR3 reads CASSEGRGNYGYTF. The CDR3 DNA follows: TGTGCCAGCAGTGAAGGGCGGGGAAACTATGGCTACACCTTC. The variable domain in full, with the rest retrieved from reference TRBV2 and TRBJ1-2, is EPEVTQTPSHQVTQMGQEVILRCVPISNHLYFYWYRQILGQKVEFLVSFYNNEISEKSEIFDDQFSVERPDGSNFTLKIRSTKLEDSAMYFCASSEGRGNYGYTFGSGTRLTVV.

The CDR3, as DNA: TGTGCCAGCAGTCCGAAGACAGGGGGCGCATATGGCTACACCTTC. Amino acids: CASSPKTGGAYGYTF. The chain combines TRBV6-1 with TRBJ1-2; 10 nucleotides line up with TRBD1. V was pared by 5 bases and J by 5 bases, with 8 bases of the junction left unmatched. Germline assignment: CDR1 MNHNS and CDR2 SASEGT. The CDR3 is 15 amino acids.